Below are 17 T cell receptor beta chains sequenced from a single sample in a study of blood T cell repertoires in COVID-19. TCRdb's copy holds only in-frame clones and misses some; the assay was immunoSEQ multiplex PCR. The table includes hundreds of thousands of clones, around 90% detected once. The sample consisted of PBMCs or T cells enriched from blood (not recorded which). These TCRs come from a man aged 55 to 70 who had recovered from COVID-19.

This chain connects TRBV11-2 to TRBJ2-1; 7 nucleotides match TRBD2. J lost 12 bases, V lost 5 bases, and 13 bases had no gene match. Germline CDR1 is SGHAT and CDR2 is FQNNGV. The CDR3 is 14 residues long. The chain's CDR3 is CASSPGGGSRWQFF. The CDR3 DNA is TGTGCCAGCAGCCCTGGGGGGGGGTCACGTTGGCAGTTCTTC.

The chain uses TRBV20-1 and TRBJ1-3; 7 bases are shared with TRBD1. This CDR3 is 14 amino acids long. Germline V gives CDR1 DFQATT, CDR2 SNEGSKA (reference sequence). The junction had 5 bases not matched to a gene; V was cut back by 3 bases and J by 3 bases. The CDR3 here is CSASQGGGGNTIYF. Here the CDR3 DNA reads TGCAGTGCTAGTCAGGGGGGAGGTGGAAACACCATATATTTT.

This chain links TRBV25-1 with TRBJ1-2; TRBD1 is a possible D gene (5 bases). Trimming took 4 bases from V and 0 from J, leaving 9 bases between them. CDR3 size: 14 residues. CDR1 is MGHDK and CDR2 is SYGVNS in the germline V gene. The CDR3, as DNA: TGTGCCAGCAGTGGGAGGGGAGCTAACTATGGCTACACCTTC. Translated, it gives CASSGRGANYGYTF.

The chain links TRBV14 to TRBJ1-1, with D tentatively TRBD1 (6 bases). CDR1 SGHDN and CDR2 FVKESK come from the germline V gene. V shed 4 bases and J shed 2 bases, with 14 bases lying between them. The CDR3 is 15 residues long. The CDR3 region is CASSRMTGGNTEAFF. DNA of the CDR3: TGTGCCAGCAGCCGGATGACAGGAGGTAACACTGAAGCTTTCTTT.

The V call is TRBV13, the J call TRBJ2-7; the D gene is possibly TRBD1 (7 bases). Per the germline V gene, CDR1 is PRHDT and CDR2 is FYEKMQ (reference sequence). This CDR3 has 16 amino acids. V gave up 1 base and J gave up 1 base, with 14 bases separating them. The CDR3 bases are TGTGCCAGCAGCTTAGAGGGGGGACAGTTTTCCTACGAGCAGTACTTC. Its protein is CASSLEGGQFSYEQYF.

This clone has just a few counts. The chain joins TRBV14 to TRBJ2-1; 7 bases match TRBD2. Germline V gives CDR1 SGHDN, CDR2 FVKESK. The CDR3 has 18 amino acids. Losses at the gene ends were 5 bases for V and 6 bases for J; bases not matched to a gene: 19. CDR3 sequence: CASSLTTSPTLRPNEQFF. The CDR3, as DNA: TGTGCCAGCAGCTTGACGACTAGCCCTACCCTCCGTCCCAATGAGCAGTTCTTC.

The chain joins TRBV9 to TRBJ1-1; D remains unclear. Looked up from germline, CDR1 is SGDLS and CDR2 is YYNGEE. V dropped 5 bases and J dropped 8 bases, with 13 bases sitting between them. This CDR3 comprises 12 residues. CDR3 nucleotide sequence: TGTGCCAGCAGTAACAGCATGGCAGAAGCTTTCTTT. Translated: CASSNSMAEAFF. Together with reference TRBV9 and TRBJ1-1, the CDR3 gives the full variable domain: DSGVTQTPKHLITATGQRVTLRCSPRSGDLSVYWYQQSLDQGLQFLIQYYNGEERAKGNILERFSAQQFPDLHSELNLSSLELGDSALYFCASSNSMAEAFFGQGTRLTVV.

The rearrangement links TRBV5-5 to TRBJ1-1; D uncertain. CDR1 is SGHKS, CDR2 YYEKEE, per germline (reference sequence). V lost 0 bases and J lost 5, with 11 bases in between. There are 14 residues in the CDR3. The CDR3 here is CASSLGRSLTEAFF. CDR3 nucleotides: TGTGCCAGCAGCTTGGGAAGGAGTCTAACTGAAGCTTTCTTT.

The genes are TRBV2 and TRBJ1-1; 8 positions agree with TRBD1. The CDR3 covers 14 residues. Germline V gives CDR1 SNHLY, CDR2 FYNNEI. V lost 7 bases and J lost 2; bases outside the gene matches: 6. The CDR3 nucleotides are TGTGCCAGCAAGGGGGACAGGTCCAACACTGAAGCTTTCTTT. Translating gives CASKGDRSNTEAFF.

The sample holds a few counts of this clone. The V gene is TRBV19, the J gene TRBJ1-1, with 8 bases aligning to TRBD1. Germline V gives CDR1 LNHDA, CDR2 SQIVND (reference sequence). J lost 7 bases, V lost 7 bases, and 26 bases had no gene match. The length of the CDR3 is 19 residues. CDR3 residues: CASTTRLARQGPLRDEAFF. The CDR3, as DNA: TGTGCCAGTACTACAAGGTTGGCCAGACAGGGGCCCCTCCGGGATGAAGCTTTCTTT.

CDR3 sequence (DNA): TGTGCCAGCAGCTTCGACAGGGTGGTCTCTGGGGCCAACGTCCTGACTTTC. Protein sequence: CASSFDRVVSGANVLTF. V gene TRBV7-8 combines with J gene TRBJ2-6, with 7 bases lining up with TRBD1. CDR1 SGHVS and CDR2 FQNEAQ come from the germline V gene. J gave up 0 bases and V 3 bases, and 5 bases lay outside the gene matches. CDR3 length: 17 residues.

The gene calls are TRBV4-3 and TRBJ1-2; possibly TRBD1 for D (5 bases). In germline, CDR1 is LGHNA, CDR2 YSLEER. V was shortened by 0 bases and J by 2 bases, with 19 bases between the two germline ends. The length of the CDR3 is 18 residues. DNA for the CDR3: TGCGCCAGCAGCCAAGATGGGGGGAGGGGTTGGTCCAACTATGGCTACACCTTC. Amino acids: CASSQDGGRGWSNYGYTF.

The chain joins TRBV2 to TRBJ2-2, with D uncertain. The CDR3 spans 14 residues. Germline CDR1 and CDR2: SNHLY and FYNNEI. Trimming pared 9 bases from V and 1 base from J, leaving 12 bases between. The CDR3, as DNA: TGTGCCAGAACGGGTTCCCTGAACACCGGGGAGCTGTTTTTT. Residues: CARTGSLNTGELFF.

This clone showed up just once. J is TRBJ2-5 and V is TRBV5-4; TRBD2 agrees at 10 bases. The CDR3 sequence is 16 residues long. CDR1 and CDR2 (germline): SGHNT, YYREEE (reference sequence). The trim removed 5 bases at V and 4 bases at J, leaving 11 bases unmatched. CDR3: CASRQDLAGVGETQYF. The CDR3 DNA reads TGTGCCAGCAGACAGGATCTAGCGGGAGTAGGAGAGACCCAGTACTTC.

The chain recombines TRBV5-1 with TRBJ2-7; 7 bases map to TRBD1. The ends lost 1 base at V and 2 bases at J; junction bases unmatched: 6. CDR3 length: 15 amino acids. Germline values: CDR1 SGHRS, CDR2 YFSETQ. CDR3 in amino acids: CASSLTGQTTYEQYF. The CDR3 DNA reads as TGCGCCAGCAGCTTGACGGGACAGACCACCTACGAGCAGTACTTC.

This chain uses TRBV3-1 (or the pseudogene TRBV3-2) with TRBJ2-5; 11 nucleotides align to TRBD2. CDR1 and CDR2 (germline): LGHDT, YNNKEL (reference sequence). The CDR3 is made up of 22 amino acids. V dropped 1 base and J dropped 4; count of bases not matched to a gene: 23. The CDR3 DNA reads as TGTGCCAGCAGCCAAGGACTGGTCAGGGGGATTACTAGCGGGGGCAGGAGAGAGACCCAGTACTTC. Translation: CASSQGLVRGITSGGRRETQYF.

There are a few counts of this clone. This chain connects TRBV7-9 to TRBJ2-1; 10 bases line up with TRBD2. Germline-derived CDR1 and CDR2 are SEHNR and FQNEAQ (reference sequence). V was pared by 1 base and J by 5 bases, with 11 bases of the junction left unmatched. This CDR3 is 18 amino acids long. The CDR3 loop reads CASSLDLTASGRDNEQFF. The CDR3 DNA sequence: TGTGCCAGCAGCTTAGATCTGACCGCTAGCGGGAGAGACAATGAGCAGTTCTTC. Filled out from reference TRBV7-9 and TRBJ2-1, the complete variable domain reads DTGVSQNPRHKITKRGQNVTFRCDPISEHNRLYWYRQTLGQGPEFLTYFQNEAQLEKSRLLSDRFSAERPKGSFSTLEIQRTEQGDSAMYLCASSLDLTASGRDNEQFFGPGTRLTVL.